This record looks at one T cell receptor beta chain sequence and its context. Measured with immunoSEQ multiplex PCR; TCRdb has only the in-frame clones, and not every one. The table shows approximately 30,000 clones, with 80% occurring only once. This sample is part of a study of OX40 agonist ivuxolimab in advanced cancers. V was shortened by 5 bases and J by 4 bases, with 9 bases between the two germline ends. This CDR3 region has 13 residues. The germline CDR1 and CDR2 sequences are LNHDA and SQIVND (reference sequence). Sequencing was performed on CD4+ or CD8+ T cells sorted from blood, taken in a trial of the OX40 agonist ivuxolimab. The source is an adult with an advanced solid tumor such as melanoma, head and neck, liver or kidney cancer. The J gene is TRBJ2-1, the V gene TRBV19; tentative D call: TRBD2 (5 bases). The CDR3 loop is CASSGRDYNEQFF. For the CDR3, the DNA is TGTGCCAGTAGTGGCCGGGATTACAATGAGCAGTTCTTC.